A single sample gave rise to the 8 T cell receptor beta chains below, sequenced in a study of shared clonotypes between healthy human individuals. Only in-frame clones appear in the TCRdb table, and some are missing; sequencing was by immunoSEQ multiplex PCR. Among over 2 million clones listed, roughly 92% were seen once. Sequenced input: naive CD4+ T cells from PBMCs. Documented subset: CD45RA+ positively selected. The receptors derive from a man in his late teens or twenties in good health. Some clones in this sample may be carry-over from other donors' samples.

This clone was detected only once. The V and J genes are TRBV5-6 and TRBJ2-1, with 14 bases lining up with TRBD2. V was pared by 3 bases and J by 4 bases, with 6 bases of the junction left unmatched. CDR3 length: 17 amino acids. Per the germline V gene, CDR1 is SGHDT and CDR2 is YYEEEE. For the CDR3, the DNA is TGTGCCAGCAGCTGGGGACTAGCGGGAGTTCTGTACAATGAGCAGTTCTTC. Protein sequence: CASSWGLAGVLYNEQFF.

About this clone: This CDR3 is also generated by other DNA sequences in the sample. The chain recombines TRBV9 with TRBJ2-1; D ambiguous. V lost 0 bases and J lost 3, with 7 bases in between. This CDR3 is 14 amino acids long. CDR1 is SGDLS, CDR2 YYNGEE, per germline. The CDR3: CASSVDPLYNEQFF. The CDR3 coding sequence is TGTGCCAGCAGCGTAGACCCGCTCTACAATGAGCAGTTCTTC.

This rearrangement joins TRBV5-1 to TRBJ2-4; the match to TRBD1 covers 9 bases. The trim removed 0 bases at V and 8 bases at J, leaving 6 bases unmatched. Germline-derived CDR1 and CDR2 are SGHRS and YFSETQ. The CDR3 consists of 15 residues. This CDR3 reads CASSLGDRVRDIQYF. CDR3 sequence (DNA): TGCGCCAGCAGCTTGGGGGACAGGGTGAGGGACATTCAGTACTTC.

V gene TRBV6-5 combines with J gene TRBJ2-1; D may be TRBD1 or TRBD2 (5 bases each). Germline V gene sequence: CDR1 MNHEY, CDR2 SVGAGI. The V and J ends lost 5 bases and 12 bases respectively, with 11 bases between them. CDR3 size: 11 residues. The CDR3 sequence is CASSQGTGQFF. The DNA of the CDR3 is TGTGCCAGCAGTCAAGGGACGGGGCAGTTCTTC.

The chain employs TRBV6-5 and TRBJ1-3; D remains unclear. The CDR3 covers 14 residues. CDR1 is MNHEY, CDR2 SVGAGI, per germline. The V end lost 6 bases, the J end lost 0 bases, and 9 bases lay between the germline ends. CDR3 nucleotide sequence: TGTGCCAGCAGCCGCGGGGACTCTGGAAACACCATATATTTT. It yields the protein CASSRGDSGNTIYF.

This clone was seen a handful of times. The gene calls are TRBV27 and TRBJ2-2, with unresolved D. CDR3 length: 11 amino acids. Between the trimmed V and J ends, which lost 7 bases and 4 bases, there was a span of 4 bases. Germline V gene data show CDR1 as MNHEY and CDR2 as SMNVEV (reference sequence). This chain's CDR3 is CASNTTGELFF. The CDR3, as DNA: TGTGCCAGCAATACCACCGGGGAGCTGTTTTTT.

This chain uses TRBV27 with TRBJ2-1; 8 nucleotides align to TRBD2. The germline CDR1 and CDR2 sequences are MNHEY and SMNVEV (reference sequence). The CDR3 is 19 residues long. The trim removed 5 bases at V and 0 bases at J, leaving 15 bases unmatched. In DNA, the CDR3 is TGTGCCAGCAGTCCCCGGGGCGCGGGAGGACTTTACTCCTACAATGAGCAGTTCTTC. Amino acid sequence: CASSPRGAGGLYSYNEQFF.

The chain has TRBV5-1 and TRBJ2-1, with TRBD1 identical over 9 bases. Germline CDR1 and CDR2: SGHRS and YFSETQ. V lost 0 bases, J lost 8 bases, and 15 bases stayed unmatched. The CDR3 loop spans 18 amino acids. For the CDR3, the DNA is TGCGCCAGCAGCTTGGTAACCTCGGGACAGGGAGTAGTGTATGAGCAGTTCTTC. It encodes CASSLVTSGQGVVYEQFF. The entire variable domain, with the rest obtained from reference TRBV5-1 and TRBJ2-1, is as follows: KAGVTQTPRYLIKTRGQQVTLSCSPISGHRSVSWYQQTPGQGLQFLFEYFSETQRNKGNFPGRFSGRQFSNSRSEMNVSTLELGDSALYLCASSLVTSGQGVVYEQFFGPGTRLTVL.